Below, 32 T cell receptor beta chains from the same sample are listed, as sequenced in a study of blood T cell repertoires in COVID-19. The data were produced by immunoSEQ multiplex PCR, yet TCRdb's version contains in-frame clones alone and is incomplete. The sample shows 400,000 or so clones, 87% of them seen only once. Sequenced material: PBMCs or T cells enriched from blood (not recorded which). These receptors were collected from a man aged 40-49 years in a cohort exposed to, infected with or recovered from COVID-19 (not recorded which).

This clone has a single count. This rearrangement joins TRBV27 to TRBJ2-3; D is undetermined. Per germline, CDR1 MNHEY and CDR2 SMNVEV (reference sequence). CDR3 length equals 13 residues. The ends were cut back, 4 bases at V and 2 bases at J, with 7 bases in the middle. CDR3 sequence (DNA): TGTGCCAGCAGTTCCTTTCCCACAGATACGCAGTATTTT. Its protein product is CASSSFPTDTQYF.

This clone has a handful of counts. The genes are TRBV19 and TRBJ1-2; 12 bases fit TRBD1. V was pared by 10 bases and J by 8 bases, with 8 bases of the junction left unmatched. The CDR3 is made up of 13 amino acids. Germline CDR1 reads LNHDA; CDR2 reads SQIVND (reference sequence). DNA for the CDR3: TGTGCCATAGCGGGACAGGGGGCGTCCGGCTACACCTTC. This translates into CAIAGQGASGYTF.

In the case of this clone: Other DNA sequences in the sample encode the same CDR3. J is TRBJ1-1 and V is TRBV5-1; 9 nucleotides line up with TRBD1. The CDR3 runs 17 residues. The J segment lost 5 bases and the V segment lost 4 bases, leaving 15 bases of the junction unmatched. Germline CDR1 SGHRS, CDR2 YFSETQ. CDR3 loop: CASSRKGTGKVWTEAFF. DNA for the CDR3: TGCGCCAGCAGCCGGAAGGGGACAGGGAAGGTTTGGACTGAAGCTTTCTTT.

V is TRBV5-1 and J is TRBJ1-2; 7 bases agree with TRBD1. This CDR3 contains 13 residues. V lost 3 bases, J lost 4 bases, and 3 bases stayed unmatched. Germline CDR1 and CDR2: SGHRS and YFSETQ. The CDR3, as DNA: TGCGCCAGCAGCTCGGACAGGTCCTATGGCTACACCTTC. Translated, it gives CASSSDRSYGYTF.

This chain connects TRBV27 to TRBJ2-3, with D uncertain. Germline values: CDR1 MNHEY, CDR2 SMNVEV (reference sequence). The CDR3 length is 16 residues. V dropped 4 bases and J dropped 2 bases, with 16 bases sitting between them. The CDR3 region has the DNA TGTGCCAGCAGTTCCCCTGGTGGCGGCTACACAGATACGCAGTATTTT. This translates into CASSSPGGGYTDTQYF.

The rearrangement joins TRBV9 to TRBJ1-5; the D gene is possibly TRBD1 (5 bases). This CDR3 has 16 amino acids. Germline lookup yields CDR1 SGDLS and CDR2 YYNGEE. V was shortened by 4 bases and J by 0 bases, with 14 bases between the two germline ends. CDR3 DNA: TGTGCCAGCAGCCCCGTAGCAGGGTTTAGCAATCAGCCCCAGCATTTT. Its translation: CASSPVAGFSNQPQHF.

This clone was seen once. This chain links TRBV18 with TRBJ2-7; 9 bases match TRBD1. Per germline, CDR1 KGHSH and CDR2 LQKENI. The CDR3 contains 13 residues. V was pared by 8 bases and J by 2 bases, with 4 bases of the junction left unmatched. For the CDR3, the DNA is TGTGCCAGCACCCGGGACAGGGCCTACGAGCAGTACTTC. This sequence encodes CASTRDRAYEQYF.

This clone was found once. The V and J genes are TRBV27 and TRBJ2-7; the match to TRBD1 covers 8 bases. Germline values: CDR1 MNHEY, CDR2 SMNVEV (reference sequence). The CDR3 runs 17 residues. V was pared by 5 bases and J by 3 bases, with 15 bases of the junction left unmatched. The CDR3 protein is CASSRDRLDPNRYEQYF. CDR3 DNA sequence: TGTGCCAGCAGTCGGGACAGGCTCGATCCTAATCGCTACGAGCAGTACTTC.

This clone was seen repeatedly, ten times or more. V is TRBV6-1 and J is TRBJ1-5; 8 positions match TRBD1. V lost 3 bases to trimming and J lost 9 bases; unmatched junction nucleotides: 7. Germline CDR1 and CDR2: MNHNS and SASEGT. This CDR3 has 14 amino acids. This CDR3 is CASSEQGAAGPQHF. The CDR3 nucleotides are TGTGCCAGCAGTGAGCAGGGGGCGGCTGGGCCCCAGCATTTT.

The rearrangement links TRBV9 to TRBJ2-1; TRBD2 matches 10 bases. Trimming took 2 bases from V and 5 from J; bases not matched to a gene: 4. CDR1 SGDLS and CDR2 YYNGEE come from the germline V gene. This CDR3 has 15 residues. CDR3 amino acids: CASSVGLAANNEQFF. CDR3 coding DNA: TGTGCCAGCAGCGTCGGACTAGCGGCGAACAATGAGCAGTTCTTC.

In this sample, this clone turned up a few times. The J gene is TRBJ2-3, the V gene TRBV5-1; TRBD2 matches at 11 bases. The length of the CDR3 is 17 residues. V was pared by 4 bases and J by 3 bases, with 10 bases of the junction left unmatched. Germline-derived CDR1 and CDR2 are SGHRS and YFSETQ. The CDR3 DNA reads TGCGCCAGCAGCCGGCGACTAGCGGGATCGGAAACAGATACGCAGTATTTT. It encodes CASSRRLAGSETDTQYF.

This clone occurred once. This sequence joins TRBV28 and TRBJ1-2, with D possibly matching TRBD1 (6 bases). The CDR3 loop spans 14 amino acids. The germline V and J ends were trimmed by 5 bases and 4 bases, with 14 bases remaining between them. Germline V lookup: CDR1 MDHEN, CDR2 SYDVKM. CDR3 sequence (DNA): TGTGCCAGCAGTCCCGCGCAGGGGTTCTATGGCTACACCTTC. It codes for CASSPAQGFYGYTF.

The chain combines TRBV5-4 with TRBJ2-2, with 8 bases matching TRBD1. The germline V gene has CDR1 SGHNT and CDR2 YYREEE (reference sequence). V lost 5 bases and J lost 1; bases outside the gene matches: 4. This CDR3 has 15 residues. CDR3: CASRKGQENTGELFF. The CDR3 bases are TGTGCCAGCAGGAAGGGACAGGAGAACACCGGGGAGCTGTTTTTT.

The genes are TRBV18 and TRBJ1-2, with D possibly TRBD1 on 6 matching bases. The CDR3 spans 15 residues. Trimming removed 2 bases from V and 2 bases from J, with 12 bases in between. Germline V gene sequence: CDR1 KGHSH, CDR2 LQKENI. CDR3 bases: TGTGCCAGCTCACCAGGGGACAACCTGAACTATGGCTACACCTTC. Encoded protein: CASSPGDNLNYGYTF.

The rearrangement joins TRBV2 to TRBJ2-1; tentative D call: TRBD2 (5 bases). V was pared by 3 bases and J by 4 bases, with 16 bases between. The V gene's germline CDR1 is SNHLY and CDR2 FYNNEI. This CDR3 contains 16 residues. The CDR3 region is CASSERSPGEYNEQFF. The CDR3 DNA reads TGTGCCAGCAGTGAGAGATCCCCCGGGGAGTACAATGAGCAGTTCTTC.

V is TRBV27 and J is TRBJ2-1; 8 nucleotides match TRBD2. Germline assignment: CDR1 MNHEY and CDR2 SMNVEV (reference sequence). V gave up 4 bases and J gave up 3 bases; unmatched junction bases: 8. The CDR3 has 16 residues. Written as DNA, the CDR3 is TGTGCCAGCAGTTCCCCCATAGCGGGGTACTACAATGAGCAGTTCTTC. Translating it yields CASSSPIAGYYNEQFF.

This chain links TRBV11-3 with TRBJ2-3, with 8 bases matching TRBD1. Per the germline V gene, CDR1 is SGHNT and CDR2 is YENEEA. The CDR3 length is 15 residues. The V and J ends lost 4 bases and 0 bases, in that order; junction bases with no gene match: 3. In nucleotides, the CDR3 is TGTGCCAGCAGCTCGAGGACAGGGAGCACAGATACGCAGTATTTT. Its protein is CASSSRTGSTDTQYF.

This chain uses TRBV6-5 with TRBJ1-6; the D gene is possibly TRBD1 (5 bases). The germline V gene encodes CDR1 MNHEY and CDR2 SVGAGI. This CDR3 contains 14 residues. The germline V and J ends were trimmed by 4 bases and 7 bases, with 11 bases remaining between them. DNA of the CDR3: TGTGCCAGCAGTTCTCAGGGTTGGAATTCACCCCTCCACTTT. Its translation is CASSSQGWNSPLHF.

The chain uses TRBV6-5 and TRBJ2-7; 10 bases align to TRBD2. The ends lost 6 bases at V and 4 bases at J; junction bases unmatched: 3. The CDR3 spans 13 residues. Germline V gene lookup returns CDR1 MNHEY and CDR2 SVGAGI. DNA for the CDR3: TGTGCCAGCAGCCGACTAGCGGGTTACGAGCAGTACTTC. Its protein product is CASSRLAGYEQYF.

The DNA for the CDR3 is TGTGCCAGCAGCCAAAGAATTACAGGGGGCCGGAACACCGGGGAGCTGTTTTTT. It encodes CASSQRITGGRNTGELFF. This rearrangement joins TRBV3-1 (or the pseudogene TRBV3-2) to TRBJ2-2; 9 bases are shared with TRBD1. The germline gives CDR1 LGHDT, CDR2 YNNKEL (reference sequence). The CDR3 is 18 residues long. Trimming removed 2 bases from V and 1 base from J; junction bases left unmatched: 8.

The table lists this clone with a few counts. The chain is built from TRBV6-5 and TRBJ1-4, with 7 bases fitting TRBD1. The ends lost 2 bases at V and 6 bases at J; junction bases unmatched: 6. CDR3 length: 15 residues. Germline CDR1 and CDR2: MNHEY and SVGAGI. The DNA of the CDR3 is TGTGCCAGCAGTTACGGAGGGACAGAACATGAAAAACTGTTTTTT. It codes for CASSYGGTEHEKLFF.

The chain uses TRBV11-2 and TRBJ1-6; no clear D gene. The germline V gene encodes CDR1 SGHAT and CDR2 FQNNGV. Trimming removed 5 bases at V and 7 bases at J, with 3 bases between. There are 11 residues in the CDR3. The CDR3 spells CASSANSPLHF. Here the CDR3 DNA reads TGTGCCAGCAGCGCGAATTCACCCCTCCACTTT.

V and J are TRBV13 and TRBJ2-3, with 8 bases fitting TRBD2. The ends lost 2 bases at V and 7 bases at J; junction bases unmatched: 8. The CDR3 has 15 amino acids. The germline CDR1 and CDR2 sequences are PRHDT and FYEKMQ (reference sequence). CDR3 loop: CASSLLAGSRHTQYF. The CDR3 region has the DNA TGTGCCAGCAGCTTACTAGCGGGCTCCCGCCATACGCAGTATTTT.

The gene calls are TRBV6-5 and TRBJ2-2; possibly TRBD2 for D (5 bases). Germline CDR1 MNHEY, CDR2 SVGAGI. CDR3 length: 13 amino acids. Deletions cut 5 bases from V and 6 bases from J, with 10 bases between. Here the CDR3 DNA reads TGTGCCAGCAGTAAACTAGGAGCCGGGGAGCTGTTTTTT. It yields the protein CASSKLGAGELFF.

The rearrangement joins TRBV7-3 to TRBJ2-3, with D possibly TRBD2 on 5 matching bases. CDR3 length equals 13 residues. The germline V and J ends were trimmed by 4 bases and 6 bases, with 11 bases remaining between them. Germline CDR1 SGHTA, CDR2 FQGTGA. In DNA, the CDR3 is TGTGCCAGCAGCTCTCCGACTATGGATACGCAGTATTTT. The encoded protein is CASSSPTMDTQYF.

V and J are TRBV18 and TRBJ2-7, with 7 bases that match TRBD1. Germline V gene sequence: CDR1 KGHSH, CDR2 LQKENI. This CDR3 has 16 amino acids. Trimming cost V 2 bases and J 3 bases; bases outside gene matches: 10. CDR3 protein: CASSPTYSGTDYEQYF. The CDR3 nucleotides are TGTGCCAGCTCACCAACCTACTCCGGGACAGACTACGAGCAGTACTTC.

Concerning this clone itself: Other DNA sequences within the sample encode an identical CDR3. The chain employs TRBV5-1 and TRBJ2-5; 9 positions match TRBD1. Trimming removed 3 bases from V and 5 bases from J; junction bases left unmatched: 5. The CDR3 loop spans 14 amino acids. The germline CDR1 and CDR2 sequences are SGHRS and YFSETQ. CDR3 bases: TGCGCCAGCAGCTCCGGACAGGGGCTGGAGACCCAGTACTTC. Translation: CASSSGQGLETQYF.

The sample holds one count of this clone. V is TRBV10-1 and J is TRBJ2-1; tentative D call: TRBD2 (7 bases). V lost 0 bases and J 7 bases, leaving 13 bases between the germline ends. CDR1 is WNHNN and CDR2 is SYGVQD in the germline V gene (reference sequence). The CDR3 contains 15 residues. The CDR3 sequence: CASSESQGGANEQFF. CDR3 sequence (DNA): TGCGCCAGCAGTGAGTCCCAAGGGGGGGCGAATGAGCAGTTCTTC.

This chain links TRBV7-9 with TRBJ2-7; D is unresolved. Trimming left V 5 bases short and J 0 bases short, with 11 bases between. CDR3 length: 14 residues. The germline gives CDR1 SEHNR, CDR2 FQNEAQ (reference sequence). The CDR3 region is CASSLGDFSYEQYF. The CDR3 nucleotides are TGTGCCAGCAGCCTCGGCGACTTCTCCTACGAGCAGTACTTC.

The CDR3 sequence: CASRTGRTTGNTEAFF. CDR3 DNA: TGTGCCAGTAGAACGGGGAGGACAACCGGGAACACTGAAGCTTTCTTT. The genes are TRBV19 and TRBJ1-1; TRBD1 might be the D (5 bases). Trimming took 6 bases from V and 1 from J, leaving 18 bases between them. CDR1 LNHDA and CDR2 SQIVND come from the germline V gene (reference sequence). CDR3 length equals 16 residues.

The chain has TRBV14 and TRBJ2-7; D is perhaps TRBD2 (5 bases). V lost 1 base and J 3 bases, leaving 13 bases between the germline ends. The V gene's germline CDR1 is SGHDN and CDR2 FVKESK. The CDR3 sequence is 15 residues long. The CDR3 coding sequence is TGTGCCAGCAGCCAAGCTCCGCTAGCCTTCTACGAGCAGTACTTC. Protein sequence: CASSQAPLAFYEQYF.

The rearrangement links TRBV30 to TRBJ1-2; 8 nucleotides line up with TRBD1. Germline V gene lookup returns CDR1 GTSNPN and CDR2 SVGIG (reference sequence). V shed 3 bases and J 5 bases; nucleotides not matched to a gene: 8. The CDR3 loop spans 14 amino acids. The CDR3 nucleotides read TGTGCCTGGAGGTGGGCTGGACAGGGATATGGCTACACCTTC. This codes for CAWRWAGQGYGYTF.